Detailed here is one T cell receptor beta chain. The antigen is undetermined. V lost 5 bases, J lost 0 bases, and 11 bases lay in between. The CDR3 is 13 amino acids. Per germline, CDR1 GTSNPN and CDR2 SVGIG (reference sequence). Repertoires were generated with immunoSEQ multiplex PCR, while TCRdb's copy carries only in-frame clones and drops some. In the table there are around 100,000 clones, roughly 87% of which are singletons. This specimen comes from a study of graft-versus-host responses after intestinal transplantation. The study, taken as a whole, reports: Allografts from individuals with graft-donor T cell macrochimerism displayed high graft-versus-host to host-versus-graft clonal ratios.

The TCR was taken from a human donor who was the organ donor for an intestinal transplant. This chain links TRBV30 with TRBJ2-7, with a weak D call TRBD2 (5 bases). Specimen: unstimulated CD4+ T cells sorted from spleen or lymph node cells, collected before transplant. The CDR3 loop reads CAWAPAGSYEQYF. In DNA, the CDR3 is TGTGCCTGGGCTCCGGCGGGCTCCTACGAGCAGTACTTC.